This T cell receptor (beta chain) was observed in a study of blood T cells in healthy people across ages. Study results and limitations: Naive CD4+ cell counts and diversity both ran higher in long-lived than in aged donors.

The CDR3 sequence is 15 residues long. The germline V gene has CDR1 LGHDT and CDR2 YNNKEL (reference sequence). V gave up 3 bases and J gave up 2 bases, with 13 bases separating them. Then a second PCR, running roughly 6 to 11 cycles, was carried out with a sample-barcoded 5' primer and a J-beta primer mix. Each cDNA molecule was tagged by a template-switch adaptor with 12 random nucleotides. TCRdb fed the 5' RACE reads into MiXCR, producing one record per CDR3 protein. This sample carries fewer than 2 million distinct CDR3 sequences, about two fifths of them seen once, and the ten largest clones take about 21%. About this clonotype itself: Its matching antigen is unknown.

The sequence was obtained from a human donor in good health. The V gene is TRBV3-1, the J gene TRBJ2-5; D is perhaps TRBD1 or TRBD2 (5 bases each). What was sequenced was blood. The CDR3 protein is CASSHGMGVQETQYF. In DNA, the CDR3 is TGTGCCAGCAGCCATGGAATGGGGGTTCAAGAGACCCAGTACTTC.